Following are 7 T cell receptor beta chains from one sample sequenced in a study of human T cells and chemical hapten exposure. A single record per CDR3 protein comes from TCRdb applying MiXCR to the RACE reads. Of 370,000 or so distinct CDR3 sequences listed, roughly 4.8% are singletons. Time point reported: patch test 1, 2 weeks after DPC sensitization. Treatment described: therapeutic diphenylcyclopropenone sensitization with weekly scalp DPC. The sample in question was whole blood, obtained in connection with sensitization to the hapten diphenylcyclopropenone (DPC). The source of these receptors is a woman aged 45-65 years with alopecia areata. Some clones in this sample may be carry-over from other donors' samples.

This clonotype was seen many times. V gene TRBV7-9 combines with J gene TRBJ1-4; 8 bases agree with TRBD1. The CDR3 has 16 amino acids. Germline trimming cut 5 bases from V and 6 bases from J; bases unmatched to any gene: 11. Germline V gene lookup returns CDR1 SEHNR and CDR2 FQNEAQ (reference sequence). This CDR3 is CASSPSSQGAHEKLFF. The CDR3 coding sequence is TGTGCCAGCAGCCCGAGTTCGCAGGGGGCGCATGAAAAACTGTTTTTT. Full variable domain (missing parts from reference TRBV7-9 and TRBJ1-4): DTGVSQNPRHKITKRGQNVTFRCDPISEHNRLYWYRQTLGQGPEFLTYFQNEAQLEKSRLLSDRFSAERPKGSFSTLEIQRTEQGDSAMYLCASSPSSQGAHEKLFFGSGTQLSVL.

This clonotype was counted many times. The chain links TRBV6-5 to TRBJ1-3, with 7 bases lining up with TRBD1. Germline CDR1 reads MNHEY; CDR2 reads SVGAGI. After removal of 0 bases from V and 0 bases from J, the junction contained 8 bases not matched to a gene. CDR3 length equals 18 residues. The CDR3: CASSYSNLRTGSGNTIYF. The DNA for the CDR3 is TGTGCCAGCAGTTACTCGAATCTGCGGACAGGCTCTGGAAACACCATATATTTT.

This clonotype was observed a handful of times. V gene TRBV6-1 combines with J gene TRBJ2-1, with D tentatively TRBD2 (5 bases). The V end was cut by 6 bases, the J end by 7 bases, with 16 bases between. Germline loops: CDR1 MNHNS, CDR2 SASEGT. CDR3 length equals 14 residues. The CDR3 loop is CASSVRGMGNEQFF. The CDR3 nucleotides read TGTGCCAGCAGCGTACGGGGAATGGGGAATGAGCAGTTCTTC.

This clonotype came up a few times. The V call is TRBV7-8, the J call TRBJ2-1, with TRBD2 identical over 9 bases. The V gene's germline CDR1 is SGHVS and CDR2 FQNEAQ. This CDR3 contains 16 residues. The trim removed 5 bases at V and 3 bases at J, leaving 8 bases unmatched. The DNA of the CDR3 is TGTGCCAGCAGCCCCCGCGGGGGGGGGATCTACAATGAGCAGTTCTTC. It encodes CASSPRGGGIYNEQFF.

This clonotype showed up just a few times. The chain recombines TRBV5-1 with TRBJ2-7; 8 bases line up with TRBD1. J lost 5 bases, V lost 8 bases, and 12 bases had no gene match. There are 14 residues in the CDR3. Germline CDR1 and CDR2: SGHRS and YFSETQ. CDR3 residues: CASSWGQGAHEQYF. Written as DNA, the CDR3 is TGCGCCAGTTCGTGGGGGCAGGGGGCCCACGAGCAGTACTTC.

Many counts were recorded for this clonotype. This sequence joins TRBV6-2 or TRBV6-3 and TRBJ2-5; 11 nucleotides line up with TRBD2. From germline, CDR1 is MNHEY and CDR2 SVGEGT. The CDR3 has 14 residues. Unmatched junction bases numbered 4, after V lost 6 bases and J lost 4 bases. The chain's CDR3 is CASRPGLAGETQYF. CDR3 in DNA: TGTGCCAGCAGACCTGGACTAGCGGGAGAGACCCAGTACTTC.

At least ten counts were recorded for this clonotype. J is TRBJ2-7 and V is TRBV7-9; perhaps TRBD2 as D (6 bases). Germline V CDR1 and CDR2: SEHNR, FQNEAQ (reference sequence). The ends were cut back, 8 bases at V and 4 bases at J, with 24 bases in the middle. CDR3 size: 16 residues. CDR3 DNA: TGTGCCAGCTCCCCCCCCGGCCCATTAGGAGGGTACGAGCAGTACTTC. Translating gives CASSPPGPLGGYEQYF.